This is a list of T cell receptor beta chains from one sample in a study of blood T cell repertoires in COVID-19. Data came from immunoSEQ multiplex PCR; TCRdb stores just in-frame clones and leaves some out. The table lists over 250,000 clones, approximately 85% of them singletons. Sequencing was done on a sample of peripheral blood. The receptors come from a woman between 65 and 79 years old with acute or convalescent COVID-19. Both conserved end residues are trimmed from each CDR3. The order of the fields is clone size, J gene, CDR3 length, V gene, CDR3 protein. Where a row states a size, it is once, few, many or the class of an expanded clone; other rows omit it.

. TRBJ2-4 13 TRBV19 ASSIRIAGGNIQY
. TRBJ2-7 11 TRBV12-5 ASGLAGFHEQY
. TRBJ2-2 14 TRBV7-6 ASSPRQGINTGELF
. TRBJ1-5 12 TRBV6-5 ASRTRDQGQPQH
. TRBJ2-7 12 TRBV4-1 ASSQIAGVYEQY
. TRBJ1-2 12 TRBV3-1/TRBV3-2 ASSQGRTAYGYT
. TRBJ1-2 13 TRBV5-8 ASSYDRGENYGYT
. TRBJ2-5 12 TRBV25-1 ASTPDRNEETQY
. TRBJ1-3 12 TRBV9 ASSLRTGEDTIY
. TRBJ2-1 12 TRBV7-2 ASSGTGPSGEQF
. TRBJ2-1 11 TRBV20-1 SASRTGYNEQF
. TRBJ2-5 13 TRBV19 ASSLAGTRQETQY
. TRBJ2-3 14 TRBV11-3 ASSGPGTSGGDTQY
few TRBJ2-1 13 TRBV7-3 ASSPGGSSYNEQF
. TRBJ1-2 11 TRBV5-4 AAGNSPRYGYT
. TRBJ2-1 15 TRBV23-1 ASSHQPEGLPYNEQF
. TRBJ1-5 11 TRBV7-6 ASSSQIDQPQH
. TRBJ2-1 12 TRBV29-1 SVGGYSGGGEQF
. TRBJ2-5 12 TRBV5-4 ASSPAGAGETQY
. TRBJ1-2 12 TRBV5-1 ASSLAVQGYGYT
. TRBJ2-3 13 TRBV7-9 ASSPTSGNSDTQY
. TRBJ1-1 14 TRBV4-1 ASSQDIRGSYTEAF
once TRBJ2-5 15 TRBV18 ASSPPGSGGSKETQY
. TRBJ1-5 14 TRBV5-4 ASSPTPGGGGQPQH
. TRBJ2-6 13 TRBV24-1 ATSDGGSGANVLT
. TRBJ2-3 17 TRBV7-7 ASSLDPTRQGVGTDTQY
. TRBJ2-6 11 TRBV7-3 ASSLNRANVLT
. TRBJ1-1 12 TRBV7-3 ASSLEGGDTEAF
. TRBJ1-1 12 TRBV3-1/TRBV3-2 ASSLSHMNTEAF
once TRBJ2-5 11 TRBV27 ASSLGGAETQY
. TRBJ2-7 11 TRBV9 ASSAGQVGEQY
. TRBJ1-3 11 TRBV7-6 ASSRTGLNTIY
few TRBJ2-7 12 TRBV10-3 AIRQASSSYEQY
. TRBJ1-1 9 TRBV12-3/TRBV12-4 ASSQDSKAF
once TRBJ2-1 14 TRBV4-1 ASSQDRGRSYNEQF
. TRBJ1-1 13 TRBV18 ASSLAQTGNTEAF
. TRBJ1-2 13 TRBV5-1 ASSLGQSSNYGYT
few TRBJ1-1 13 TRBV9 ASSVGPLGGTEAF
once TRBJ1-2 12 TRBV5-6 ASSLGAGSYGYT
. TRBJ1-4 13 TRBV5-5 ASSPDRLEYEKLF
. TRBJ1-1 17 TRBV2 ASRADMSAGEGLNTEAF
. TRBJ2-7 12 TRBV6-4 ASRSKQVPYEQY
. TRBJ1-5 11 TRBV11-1 ASSSTDNQPQH
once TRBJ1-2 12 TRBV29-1 SVEDFGQGRGYT
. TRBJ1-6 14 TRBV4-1 ASSPRGVRGFSPLH
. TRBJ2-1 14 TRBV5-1 ASSSRTGGFVNEQF
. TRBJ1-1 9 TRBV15 ATRLAEEAF
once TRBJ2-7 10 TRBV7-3 VPELGGYEQY
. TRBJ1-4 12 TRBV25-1 ASSERATNEKLF
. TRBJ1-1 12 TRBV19 ASSATGPGTEAF
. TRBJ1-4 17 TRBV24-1 ATSDIEPGQGEFIEKLF
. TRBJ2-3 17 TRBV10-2 ASRSRLAGALPFTDTQY
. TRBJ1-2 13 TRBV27 ASSTYRGLNYGYT
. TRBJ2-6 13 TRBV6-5 ASSSTRSGANVLT